The 16 T cell receptor beta chains below all came from one sample that was sequenced in a study of cytomegalovirus exposure and HLA in healthy donors. The PCR employed 60 Vbeta primers together with 13 Jbeta primers. Clones were sequenced by immunoSEQ multiplex PCR, and TCRdb holds only the in-frame ones, with some missing. The table lists around 100,000 clones, 79% of them singletons. Sequenced material: PBMCs. The source is a woman aged 18-35 years in good health and CMV-seropositive.

The chain links TRBV30 to TRBJ1-4, with 9 bases that match TRBD1. The CDR3 runs to 14 residues. V was clipped by 3 bases and J by 8 bases; unmatched bases: 7. From germline, CDR1 is GTSNPN and CDR2 SVGIG (reference sequence). The CDR3 nucleotides read TGTGCCTGGAGAGAGGACAGGGGTAAAGAAAAACTGTTTTTT. This sequence encodes CAWREDRGKEKLFF.

The rearrangement uses TRBV28 and TRBJ1-5, with TRBD1 matching 7 bases. This CDR3 spans 15 amino acids. Germline V gene lookup returns CDR1 MDHEN and CDR2 SYDVKM. V lost 6 bases to trimming and J lost 3 bases; unmatched junction nucleotides: 8. DNA of the CDR3: TGTGCCAGCAGCCCCGCCGACAGGGACAATCAGCCCCAGCATTTT. It is translated as CASSPADRDNQPQHF.

This sequence joins TRBV27 and TRBJ2-1; TRBD2 is a possible D gene (7 bases). The CDR3 has 11 residues. Trimming stripped 7 bases from V and 14 bases from J, with 15 bases between. Germline loops: CDR1 MNHEY, CDR2 SMNVEV (reference sequence). This CDR3 is CASKGGAGEFF. The DNA of the CDR3 is TGTGCCAGCAAGGGGGGGGCGGGAGAGTTCTTC.

The chain is built from TRBV19 and TRBJ2-3, with a possible D match to TRBD1 (6 bases). V gave up 8 bases and J gave up 0 bases, with 15 bases separating them. This CDR3 region has 15 residues. Germline V gives CDR1 LNHDA, CDR2 SQIVND (reference sequence). The CDR3 bases are TGTGCCAGTGAAGATAGGACAGTTAGCACAGATACGCAGTATTTT. Translation gives CASEDRTVSTDTQYF. Variable domain in full (rest from reference TRBV19 and TRBJ2-3): DGGITQSPKYLFRKEGQNVTLSCEQNLNHDAMYWYRQDPGQGLRLIYYSQIVNDFQKGDIAEGYSVSREKKESFPLTVTSAQKNPTAFYLCASEDRTVSTDTQYFGPGTRLTVL.

This clone was observed a handful of times. This rearrangement joins TRBV5-6 to TRBJ2-7; 7 nucleotides agree with TRBD1. The V and J ends lost 4 bases and 6 bases, in that order; junction bases with no gene match: 4. This CDR3 spans 12 amino acids. Germline V gene sequence: CDR1 SGHDT, CDR2 YYEEEE. The CDR3 spells CASSLTGVEQYF. DNA of the CDR3: TGTGCCAGCAGCCTTACAGGGGTCGAGCAGTACTTC.

The chain recombines TRBV15 with TRBJ2-1, with 8 bases lining up with TRBD1. V was pared by 1 base and J by 6 bases, with 14 bases of the junction left unmatched. The CDR3 has 18 amino acids. CDR1 is LNHNV and CDR2 is YYDKDF in the germline V gene (reference sequence). The chain's CDR3 is CATSRVGIQGESSNEQFF. The CDR3, as DNA: TGTGCCACCAGCAGAGTCGGGATACAGGGGGAATCAAGCAATGAGCAGTTCTTC.

The chain carries TRBV6-6 and TRBJ2-7, with 8 bases fitting TRBD1. CDR3 length: 14 residues. Germline V gene sequence: CDR1 MNHNY, CDR2 SVGAGI (reference sequence). Trimming at V came to 2 bases and at J to 2 bases, leaving 2 bases not matched to a gene. CDR3 bases: TGTGCCAGCAGTTACGGGACAGGAGCCTACGAGCAGTACTTC. Its translation is CASSYGTGAYEQYF.

The rearrangement uses TRBV9 and TRBJ1-1, with D maybe TRBD1 (6 bases). CDR1 and CDR2 (germline): SGDLS, YYNGEE. CDR3 length equals 16 residues. V was cut by 4 bases and J by 2 bases, with 18 bases left in between. DNA of the CDR3: TGTGCCAGCAGCTCACGGGGGGGGCAGTTAAACACTGAAGCTTTCTTT. Protein sequence: CASSSRGGQLNTEAFF. The full variable domain, completed using reference TRBV9 and TRBJ1-1, is DSGVTQTPKHLITATGQRVTLRCSPRSGDLSVYWYQQSLDQGLQFLIQYYNGEERAKGNILERFSAQQFPDLHSELNLSSLELGDSALYFCASSSRGGQLNTEAFFGQGTRLTVV.

V is TRBV28 and J is TRBJ2-7; D not certain. The V gene's germline CDR1 is MDHEN and CDR2 SYDVKM. CDR3 length: 15 residues. V shed 3 bases and J shed 3 bases, with 15 bases lying between them. Here the CDR3 reads CASSFTSLRVYEQYF. The CDR3 DNA follows: TGTGCCAGCAGTTTCACCTCTCTCCGCGTCTACGAGCAGTACTTC.

The chain uses TRBV4-2 and TRBJ2-3, with 7 bases lining up with TRBD2. The CDR3 totals 15 residues. Trimming cost V 0 bases and J 7 bases; bases outside gene matches: 7. Germline CDR1 reads LGHNA; CDR2 reads YNFKEQ. The CDR3 DNA reads as TGTGCCAGCAGCCAAGATGGGGGGAGGGGATATACGCAGTATTTT. The encoded protein is CASSQDGGRGYTQYF.

The chain is built from TRBV5-4 and TRBJ2-7; 10 bases fit TRBD2. After removal of 4 bases from V and 4 bases from J, the junction contained 11 bases not matched to a gene. The V gene's germline CDR1 is SGHNT and CDR2 YYREEE (reference sequence). The CDR3 consists of 16 residues. The CDR3 nucleotides are TGTGCCAGCAGCCAGGGGCTAGCGGGAGATCGATACGAGCAGTACTTC. It yields the protein CASSQGLAGDRYEQYF. The entire variable domain, with the rest obtained from reference TRBV5-4 and TRBJ2-7, is as follows: ETGVTQSPTHLIKTRGQQVTLRCSSQSGHNTVSWYQQALGQGPQFIFQYYREEENGRGNFPPRFSGLQFPNYSSELNVNALELDDSALYLCASSQGLAGDRYEQYFGPGTRLTVT.

This chain links TRBV5-1 with TRBJ2-5, with 12 bases fitting TRBD2. Near its end, the DNA agrees better with TRBJ2-7, so the J call may be wrong. CDR1 is SGHRS and CDR2 is YFSETQ in the germline V gene. This CDR3 region has 16 residues. CDR3 sequence: CASSSRTSGVSYEQYF. CDR3 DNA sequence: TGCGCCAGCAGCTCCCGGACTAGCGGGGTCTCCTACGAGCAGTACTTC.

This chain links TRBV11-3 with TRBJ2-7; 9 bases align to TRBD2. Germline assignment: CDR1 SGHNT and CDR2 YENEEA. V lost 1 base, J lost 2 bases, and 9 bases stayed unmatched. The CDR3 consists of 17 residues. Here the CDR3 DNA reads TGTGCCAGCAGCTTAGGCCCGGTGGCTAGCGGGACCTACGAGCAGTACTTC. Translation: CASSLGPVASGTYEQYF.

This clone was seen once. This rearrangement joins TRBV5-6 to TRBJ1-1; D is uncertain. V gave up 1 base and J gave up 4 bases, with 5 bases separating them. There are 12 residues in the CDR3. Germline CDR1 and CDR2: SGHDT and YYEEEE. CDR3 amino acids: CASSLRGTEAFF. The CDR3 bases are TGTGCCAGCAGCTTGCGGGGCACTGAAGCTTTCTTT. The entire variable domain, with the rest obtained from reference TRBV5-6 and TRBJ1-1, is as follows: DAGVTQSPTHLIKTRGQQVTLRCSPKSGHDTVSWYQQALGQGPQFIFQYYEEEERQRGNFPDRFSGHQFPNYSSELNVNALLLGDSALYLCASSLRGTEAFFGQGTRLTVV.

The chain combines TRBV6-1 with TRBJ1-4; D gene ambiguous. V dropped 0 bases and J dropped 8 bases, with 10 bases sitting between them. The germline gives CDR1 MNHNS, CDR2 SASEGT. The CDR3 has 14 residues. The CDR3 DNA sequence: TGTGCCAGCAGTGAAGCCCGGGAACTCGAAAAACTGTTTTTT. Protein sequence: CASSEARELEKLFF.

This clone was seen only once. This chain uses TRBV7-3 with TRBJ2-3; tentatively, D is TRBD2 (6 bases). Trimming stripped 2 bases from V and 4 bases from J, with 10 bases between. The germline CDR1 and CDR2 sequences are SGHTA and FQGTGA. The CDR3 is made up of 14 amino acids. Written as DNA, the CDR3 is TGTGCCAGCAGCTTAGGGAGCGGGTCAGATACGCAGTATTTT. Protein: CASSLGSGSDTQYF.